This T cell receptor (beta chain) stems from a study of blood T cell repertoires in COVID-19. Germline V gives CDR1 SGHTA, CDR2 FQGNSA. V lost 4 bases, J lost 12 bases, and 7 bases stayed unmatched. CDR3 length equals 13 residues. Repertoires were generated with immunoSEQ multiplex PCR, while TCRdb's copy carries only in-frame clones and drops some. The sample lists approximately 250,000 clones; around 80% were seen once. Material: peripheral blood. The TCR sequence derives from a man aged 40-50 years who had recovered from COVID-19. The chain combines TRBV7-2 with TRBJ2-1; 9 bases are shared with TRBD2. The CDR3 loop reads CASSSLAGQAQFF. CDR3 coding DNA: TGTGCCAGCAGCTCTCTAGCGGGGCAGGCGCAGTTCTTC.